This T cell receptor (beta chain) was captured by sequencing in a study of shared T cell receptors in the human thymus. This table comes from immunoSEQ multiplex PCR, and its TCRdb copy is limited to in-frame clones, with some not included. The sample yields hundreds of thousands of clones, around 87% seen once. CDR1 and CDR2 from the germline V gene are SGHNT and YYREEE (reference sequence). The CDR3 sequence is 15 residues long. V shed 4 bases, J shed 6 bases, and the junction held 9 bases outside the gene matches. These same data were also listed under a study on human thymus T cells. That paper states: Each of the donors was a healthy Finnish infant who was undergoing open corrective cardiac surgery for congenital heart defects. The thymus was resected at corrective cardiac surgery. Gene usage for V and J segments appeared biased in thymic and blood repertoires. What related research reported was that thymic repertoires overlapped highly among unrelated individuals.

This receptor was identified in a boy under two years old with a congenital heart defect. The material sequenced was thymocytes. V gene TRBV5-4 combines with J gene TRBJ2-7, with 11 bases fitting TRBD2. The CDR3: CASSGLAGGPGEQYF. The CDR3 nucleotides read TGTGCCAGCAGCGGTTTAGCGGGAGGGCCGGGCGAGCAGTACTTC.